There are a few counts of the clone carrying this T cell receptor beta chain. The antigen is not known. This specimen belongs to a study of naive and memory T cell subsets. Regarding the study as a whole: Findings for naive and memory subsets could not be checked against ground truth. In CD4 and CD8 cells, diversity dropped from naive through EMRA.

Looked up from germline, CDR1 is LNHNV and CDR2 is YYDKDF (reference sequence). CDR3 length: 14 amino acids. V was trimmed by 0 bases and J by 9 bases, leaving 12 bases between them. Four subsets defined by CD45RA and CD27 were sorted after CD3, CD4, CD8 and live/dead staining. The beta constant-region primer was an equimolar mix of two oligonucleotides covering TRBC1 and TRBC2. The ligated cDNA underwent four PCR rounds using SP2 and nested alpha and beta constant-region primers. A 12-nucleotide UMI and the SP2 primer were added to the cDNA 3' end by oligonucleotide ligation. TCRdb independently ran MiXCR on the UMI-ligation and nested PCR reads; one entry per CDR3 protein. The sample has around 18,000 distinct CDR3 sequences, approximately 9.4% seen once.

Sample: central memory CD8+ T cells from blood. The clonotype was recovered from a human donor in good health. This chain uses TRBV15 with TRBJ2-1; the D is unclear. CDR3 region: CATSREISVGEQFF. The CDR3 DNA reads as TGTGCCACCAGCAGAGAGATTTCAGTAGGTGAGCAGTTCTTC.